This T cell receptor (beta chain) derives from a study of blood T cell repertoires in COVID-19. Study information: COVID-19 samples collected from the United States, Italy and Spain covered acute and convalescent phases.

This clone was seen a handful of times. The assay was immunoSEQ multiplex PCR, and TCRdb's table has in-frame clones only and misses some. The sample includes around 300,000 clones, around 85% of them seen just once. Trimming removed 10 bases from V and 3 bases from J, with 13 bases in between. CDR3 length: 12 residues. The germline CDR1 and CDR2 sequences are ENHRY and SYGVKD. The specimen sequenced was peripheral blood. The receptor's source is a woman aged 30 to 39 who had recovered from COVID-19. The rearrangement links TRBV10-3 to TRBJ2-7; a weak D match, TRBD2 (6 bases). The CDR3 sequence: CATAAGYYEQYF. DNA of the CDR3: TGTGCCACCGCGGCGGGGTACTACGAGCAGTACTTC.